Described below is a single T cell receptor (beta chain) sequence and its context. Its antigen is undetermined. The sample belongs to a study of shared clonotypes between healthy human individuals. Study-wide points: Several donors showed sharing of around 5% of naive CD4 clonotypes. Clonotypes shared by all four donors outscored non-shared clonotypes in generation probability. Rarefaction gave evidence that sorted-subset sequencing remained incomplete despite large depth.

This CDR3 has 13 amino acids. Trimming removed 1 base from V and 3 bases from J, with 7 bases in between. Germline CDR1 reads MDHEN; CDR2 reads SYDVKM. The assay used deep level. Clones were read by immunoSEQ multiplex PCR, and TCRdb kept only the in-frame ones, dropping some. The sample records under 2,000,000 clones, roughly 94% being singletons. Naive CD8 cells lacked CD45RO and underwent positive selection for CCR7, leaving out terminally differentiated effector memory CD45RA+ cells. Sequencing was carried out using naive CD8+ T cells sorted from blood. This receptor was obtained from a man aged 18 to 29 in good health. J is TRBJ2-7 and V is TRBV28, with D hard to call. CDR3 protein: CASSLSLIYEQYF. The CDR3 DNA reads as TGTGCCAGCAGTTTATCGCTAATCTACGAGCAGTACTTC.